One sample yielded the 27 T cell receptor beta chains listed below, sequenced in a study of spatial heterogeneity in lung cancer. Time point denoted: sample taken at primary tumor resection. Unsorted whole RNA from tumor, nontumor lung or frozen PBMC underwent sequencing. Each CDR3 protein gets one entry after TCRdb re-called the 5' RACE reads with MiXCR. The sample shows 40,000 to 55,000 distinct CDR3 sequences, about an eighth of them seen only once. The sample consisted of PBMCs, taken at surgery. The receptors derive from a male donor with early-stage non-small cell lung cancer.

The rearrangement joins TRBV18 to TRBJ2-7, with TRBD1 matching 8 bases. J was trimmed by 5 bases and V by 5 bases; bases with no gene match: 2. Looked up from germline, CDR1 is KGHSH and CDR2 is LQKENI. The CDR3 consists of 12 residues. CDR3 coding DNA: TGTGCCAGCTCATCACAGGGGGACGAGCAGTACTTC. Translation gives CASSSQGDEQYF.

This clonotype was counted at least ten times. CDR3 coding DNA: TGCGCCAGCAGCTTTGAGGGCCTCCGAGAGCAGTTCTTC. This sequence encodes CASSFEGLREQFF. This chain links TRBV5-1 with TRBJ2-1; D may be TRBD2 (5 bases). Trimming took off 2 bases at V and 10 bases at J, with 13 bases between the two ends. CDR3 length equals 13 residues. The germline gives CDR1 SGHRS, CDR2 YFSETQ.

This clonotype was counted between two and nine times. The chain employs TRBV2 and TRBJ1-4; D gene uncertain. Trimming took off 3 bases at V and 10 bases at J, with 9 bases between the two ends. Germline V gene sequence: CDR1 SNHLY, CDR2 FYNNEI. CDR3 size: 12 residues. CDR3 sequence reads: CASSDASGKLFF. The DNA for the CDR3 is TGTGCCAGCAGTGACGCCAGTGGAAAACTGTTTTTT.

This clonotype was observed a handful of times. The chain uses TRBV6-4 and TRBJ2-1; 7 nucleotides agree with TRBD2. Trimming removed 3 bases from V and 3 bases from J; junction bases left unmatched: 5. The CDR3 is made up of 15 amino acids. Germline V gene data show CDR1 as MRHNA and CDR2 as SNTAGT. The CDR3 bases are TGTGCCAGCAGTGAAACTAGCGACGGCTACAATGAGCAGTTCTTC. It translates to CASSETSDGYNEQFF.

This clonotype has a count of ten or more. The genes are TRBV4-3 and TRBJ2-7; D gene unclear. CDR1 and CDR2 from the germline V gene are LGHNA and YSLEER. This CDR3 is 14 amino acids long. Between the trimmed V and J ends, which lost 1 base and 3 bases, there was a span of 10 bases. The DNA for the CDR3 is TGCGCCAGCAGCCAAGCAGGACGCGGCTACGAGCAGTACTTC. This codes for CASSQAGRGYEQYF.

In its sample, this clonotype was seen a few times. This sequence joins TRBV29-1 and TRBJ2-1; 9 bases line up with TRBD2. The V gene end was trimmed by 4 bases and the J gene end by 2 bases; junction bases not matched to a gene: 12. The germline V gene has CDR1 SQVTM and CDR2 ANQGSEA. The CDR3 length is 17 residues. The CDR3 is CSVGVAGAYSPYNEQFF. CDR3 coding DNA: TGCAGCGTTGGGGTAGCGGGAGCTTATAGCCCCTACAATGAGCAGTTCTTC.

This clonotype was observed a few times. This sequence joins TRBV13 and TRBJ1-3; 9 bases fit TRBD1. The CDR3 covers 16 residues. With 7 bases clipped from V and 2 bases from J, the junction kept 9 bases outside the gene matches. Germline CDR1 PRHDT, CDR2 FYEKMQ (reference sequence). The CDR3 spells CASILGGTGPGNTIYF. In DNA, the CDR3 is TGTGCCAGCATCCTTGGGGGGACAGGGCCTGGAAACACCATATATTTT.

This clonotype was seen many times. The rearrangement joins TRBV10-3 to TRBJ2-1, with D possibly called TRBD1 or TRBD2 (5 bases each). Trimming shortened V by 10 bases and J by 3 bases, and 16 bases separated the two germline ends. CDR1 ENHRY and CDR2 SYGVKD come from the germline V gene. This CDR3 is 14 amino acids long. The CDR3 loop reads CANARDRIYNEQFF. CDR3 nucleotides: TGTGCCAACGCCCGGGACCGTATCTACAATGAGCAGTTCTTC.

The chain employs TRBV4-2 and TRBJ1-2; D perhaps matches TRBD1 (5 bases). The V end lost 0 bases, the J end lost 1 base, and 9 bases lay between the germline ends. The CDR3 is made up of 15 amino acids. Germline values: CDR1 LGHNA, CDR2 YNFKEQ. CDR3 DNA sequence: TGTGCCAGCAGCCAAGAAAAGACAGTTAACTATGGCTACACCTTC. Residues: CASSQEKTVNYGYTF.

This clonotype was counted between two and nine times. CDR3 sequence: CASRDGGGSSGELFF. CDR3 nucleotides: TGCGCCAGCAGGGACGGGGGGGGCAGTAGCGGGGAGCTGTTTTTT. The rearrangement joins TRBV10-2 to TRBJ2-2; 8 bases agree with TRBD2. Germline V gene lookup returns CDR1 WSHSY and CDR2 SAAADI. V dropped 6 bases and J dropped 7; count of bases not matched to a gene: 10. This CDR3 is 15 amino acids long.

The rearrangement links TRBV6-6 to TRBJ2-3; TRBD2 is a possible D gene (6 bases). From germline, CDR1 is MNHNY and CDR2 SVGAGI (reference sequence). V gave up 4 bases and J gave up 1 base, with 9 bases separating them. The CDR3 runs to 14 residues. CDR3 in amino acids: CASSSGLRTDTQYF. CDR3 in DNA: TGTGCCAGCAGTTCGGGACTCCGCACAGATACGCAGTATTTT.

A few counts support this clonotype. This chain uses TRBV12-3 or TRBV12-4 with TRBJ1-1, with 7 bases lining up with TRBD1. The CDR3 runs 15 residues. J gave up 4 bases and V 6 bases, and 11 bases lay outside the gene matches. Here the CDR3 DNA reads TGTGCCAGCAGACGACAGGGACCCATGGGCACTGAAGCTTTCTTT. This translates into CASRRQGPMGTEAFF.

This clonotype was detected only a few times. V and J are TRBV27 and TRBJ2-7; a possible D gene is TRBD1 (6 bases). The CDR3 contains 14 residues. Trimming removed 2 bases from V and 6 bases from J, with 14 bases in between. The germline gives CDR1 MNHEY, CDR2 SMNVEV (reference sequence). DNA of the CDR3: TGTGCCAGCAGTTTAGGGCAGGGGATTGGCGAGCAGTACTTC. Translated: CASSLGQGIGEQYF.

There are many counts of this clonotype. The chain employs TRBV6-2 or TRBV6-3 and TRBJ1-1; D is undetermined. Germline V gives CDR1 MNHEY, CDR2 SVGEGT. This CDR3 comprises 17 residues. Deletions cut 2 bases from V and 4 bases from J, with 20 bases between. CDR3 sequence: CASSYAFYGAKGTEAFF. In DNA, the CDR3 is TGTGCCAGCAGTTACGCTTTTTACGGAGCTAAGGGCACTGAAGCTTTCTTT.

The rearrangement joins TRBV11-3 to TRBJ2-5; D is uncertain. Trimming left V 1 base short and J 2 bases short, with 11 bases between. The CDR3 length is 15 residues. Germline V lookup: CDR1 SGHNT, CDR2 YENEEA. CDR3 coding DNA: TGTGCCAGCAGCTTAGGAACGGTAGAGCAAGAGACCCAGTACTTC. It is translated as CASSLGTVEQETQYF.

This clonotype has a handful of counts. The chain recombines TRBV28 with TRBJ2-5; maybe TRBD1 (5 bases). Trimming took 4 bases from V and 1 from J, leaving 13 bases between them. CDR3 size: 15 residues. CDR1 and CDR2 (germline): MDHEN, SYDVKM. The chain's CDR3 is CASSSIPDTQETQYF. CDR3 nucleotide sequence: TGTGCCAGCAGTTCGATCCCGGACACCCAAGAGACCCAGTACTTC.

This clonotype has only one observation. The J gene is TRBJ1-6, the V gene TRBV20-1; 9 bases agree with TRBD1. The junction had 7 bases not matched to a gene; V was cut back by 5 bases and J by 8 bases. This CDR3 spans 14 amino acids. The V gene's germline CDR1 is DFQATT and CDR2 SNEGSKA (reference sequence). CDR3 protein: CSAWDRVSHSPLHF. CDR3 coding DNA: TGCAGTGCTTGGGACAGGGTGTCTCATTCACCCCTCCACTTT.

This clonotype occurred a few times. V usage is TRBV5-1 and J usage is TRBJ1-4; D gene unclear. The CDR3 runs 14 residues. V lost 0 bases, J lost 7 bases, and 10 bases lay in between. CDR1 and CDR2 from the germline V gene are SGHRS and YFSETQ. CDR3 coding DNA: TGCGCCAGCAGCTTGGAAACTCCCGGTGAAAAACTGTTTTTT. Its translation is CASSLETPGEKLFF.

The V call is TRBV20-1, the J call TRBJ2-3; 14 bases agree with TRBD2. This CDR3 is built from 16 residues. The germline gives CDR1 DFQATT, CDR2 SNEGSKA (reference sequence). The junction had 6 bases not matched to a gene; V was cut back by 6 bases and J by 1 base. The CDR3: CSAPTSGGARTDTQYF. The CDR3, as DNA: TGCAGTGCCCCGACTAGCGGGGGGGCCCGCACAGATACGCAGTATTTT.

This clonotype has at least ten counts. The gene calls are TRBV20-1 and TRBJ2-7; 10 nucleotides line up with TRBD2. CDR1 and CDR2 (germline): DFQATT, SNEGSKA (reference sequence). The ends lost 5 bases at V and 1 base at J; junction bases unmatched: 2. The CDR3 sequence is 13 residues long. The CDR3 bases are TGCAGTGCTTATAGCGGGGGGTCCTACGAGCAGTACTTC. Translated: CSAYSGGSYEQYF.

In this sample, this clonotype turned up many times. The genes are TRBV7-9 and TRBJ2-5; no clear D. This CDR3 contains 11 residues. Germline V gene data show CDR1 as SEHNR and CDR2 as FQNEAQ (reference sequence). Trimming left V 4 bases short and J 4 bases short, with 4 bases between. CDR3 nucleotide sequence: TGTGCCAGCAGCTCTTCAGAGACCCAGTACTTC. Translated, it gives CASSSSETQYF.

This chain joins TRBV5-1 and TRBJ2-7; 8 bases are shared with TRBD1. Trimming took 4 bases from V and 3 from J; bases not matched to a gene: 6. CDR1 SGHRS and CDR2 YFSETQ come from the germline V gene. The CDR3 has 14 amino acids. CDR3 amino acids: CASSADRGDYEQYF. CDR3 DNA sequence: TGCGCCAGCAGCGCCGACAGGGGAGACTACGAGCAGTACTTC.

This clonotype occurred many times. The chain carries TRBV20-1 and TRBJ2-5; 10 bases align to TRBD2. The CDR3 has 14 residues. The junction had 5 bases not matched to a gene; V was cut back by 2 bases and J by 5 bases. Germline assignment: CDR1 DFQATT and CDR2 SNEGSKA (reference sequence). The CDR3 DNA reads as TGCAGTGCTAGACTAGCGGGAGACGGGGAGACCCAGTACTTC. Translated: CSARLAGDGETQYF.

This clonotype was seen a few times. This chain connects TRBV7-3 to TRBJ2-5; D remains unclear. The CDR3 spans 13 residues. Trimming removed 2 bases at V and 2 bases at J, with 6 bases between. From germline, CDR1 is SGHTA and CDR2 FQGTGA. CDR3 residues: CASSLEVQETQYF. The DNA of the CDR3 is TGTGCCAGCAGCTTAGAGGTTCAAGAGACCCAGTACTTC.

This clonotype has at least ten counts. The gene calls are TRBV10-3 and TRBJ2-5; 7 bases fit TRBD2. Germline CDR1 reads ENHRY; CDR2 reads SYGVKD. The CDR3 extends over 13 amino acids. Losses at the gene ends were 7 bases for V and 5 bases for J; bases not matched to a gene: 7. In nucleotides, the CDR3 is TGTGCCATCACCAACGGACTAGGCGAGACCCAGTACTTC. Its protein product is CAITNGLGETQYF.

The V gene is TRBV5-4, the J gene TRBJ2-7, with D hard to call. CDR1 SGHNT and CDR2 YYREEE come from the germline V gene (reference sequence). With 2 bases removed from V and 5 bases from J, the gap between germline ends came to 11 bases. The CDR3 has 13 amino acids. In DNA, the CDR3 is TGTGCCAGCAGCTTCGAAAGGTCCCACGAGCAGTACTTC. This translates into CASSFERSHEQYF.

There are a few counts of this clonotype. This sequence joins TRBV5-4 and TRBJ2-7; 9 bases are shared with TRBD2. The V gene's germline CDR1 is SGHNT and CDR2 YYREEE (reference sequence). This CDR3 comprises 14 residues. The V gene end was trimmed by 0 bases and the J gene end by 5 bases; junction bases not matched to a gene: 3. This CDR3 reads CASSLVGTSNEQYF. The CDR3 DNA follows: TGTGCCAGCAGCTTGGTGGGGACTAGCAACGAGCAGTACTTC.